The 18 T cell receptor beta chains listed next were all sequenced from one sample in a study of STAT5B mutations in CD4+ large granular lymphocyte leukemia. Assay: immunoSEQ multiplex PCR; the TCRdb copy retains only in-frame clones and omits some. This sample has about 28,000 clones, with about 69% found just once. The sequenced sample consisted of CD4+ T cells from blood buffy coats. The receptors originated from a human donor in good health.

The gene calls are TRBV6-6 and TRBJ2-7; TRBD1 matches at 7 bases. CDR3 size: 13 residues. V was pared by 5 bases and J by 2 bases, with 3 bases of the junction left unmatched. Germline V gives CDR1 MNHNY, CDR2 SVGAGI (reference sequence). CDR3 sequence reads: CASSKQGAYEQYF. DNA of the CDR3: TGTGCCAGCAGTAAGCAGGGGGCCTACGAGCAGTACTTC.

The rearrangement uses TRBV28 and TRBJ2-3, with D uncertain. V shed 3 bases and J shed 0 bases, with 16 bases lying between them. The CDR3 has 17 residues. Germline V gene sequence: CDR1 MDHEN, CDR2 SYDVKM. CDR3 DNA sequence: TGTGCCAGCAGTTTCTGGTTTGCTACTACTAGCACAGATACGCAGTATTTT. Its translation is CASSFWFATTSTDTQYF.

The CDR3 is CASSLPRLAGRTDTQYF. CDR3 coding DNA: TGTGCCAGCAGCTTACCCCGACTAGCGGGGCGCACAGATACGCAGTATTTT. The rearrangement joins TRBV7-9 to TRBJ2-3; 11 bases line up with TRBD2. Germline V CDR1 and CDR2: SEHNR, FQNEAQ (reference sequence). The CDR3 extends over 17 amino acids. V was clipped by 2 bases and J by 1 base; unmatched bases: 5.

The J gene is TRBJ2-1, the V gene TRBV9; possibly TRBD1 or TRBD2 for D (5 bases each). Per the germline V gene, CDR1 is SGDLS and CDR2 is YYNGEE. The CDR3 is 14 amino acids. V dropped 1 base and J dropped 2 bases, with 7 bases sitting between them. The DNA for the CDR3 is TGTGCCAGCAGCGTACGAGGGGCCTACAATGAGCAGTTCTTC. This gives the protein CASSVRGAYNEQFF. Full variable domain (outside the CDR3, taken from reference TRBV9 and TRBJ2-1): DSGVTQTPKHLITATGQRVTLRCSPRSGDLSVYWYQQSLDQGLQFLIQYYNGEERAKGNILERFSAQQFPDLHSELNLSSLELGDSALYFCASSVRGAYNEQFFGPGTRLTVL.

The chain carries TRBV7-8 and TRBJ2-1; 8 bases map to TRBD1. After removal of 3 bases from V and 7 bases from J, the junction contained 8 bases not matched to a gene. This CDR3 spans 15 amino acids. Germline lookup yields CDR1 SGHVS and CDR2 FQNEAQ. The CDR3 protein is CASSFNRGSLNEQFF. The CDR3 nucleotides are TGTGCCAGCAGCTTCAACAGGGGGTCCCTAAATGAGCAGTTCTTC.

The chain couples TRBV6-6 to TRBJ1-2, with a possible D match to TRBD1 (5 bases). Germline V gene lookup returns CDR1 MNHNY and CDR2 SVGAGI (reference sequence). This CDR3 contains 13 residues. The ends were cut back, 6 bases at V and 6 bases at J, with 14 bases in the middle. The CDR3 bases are TGTGCCAGCAGAAGTGGGACGAAAAATGGCTACACCTTC. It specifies CASRSGTKNGYTF.

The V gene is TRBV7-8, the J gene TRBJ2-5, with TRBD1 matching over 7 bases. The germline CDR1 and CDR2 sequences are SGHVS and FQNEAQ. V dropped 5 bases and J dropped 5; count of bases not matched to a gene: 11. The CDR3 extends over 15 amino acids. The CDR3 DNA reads TGTGCCAGCAGCACCCGACAGGGATCTTGGGAGACCCAGTACTTC. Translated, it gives CASSTRQGSWETQYF.

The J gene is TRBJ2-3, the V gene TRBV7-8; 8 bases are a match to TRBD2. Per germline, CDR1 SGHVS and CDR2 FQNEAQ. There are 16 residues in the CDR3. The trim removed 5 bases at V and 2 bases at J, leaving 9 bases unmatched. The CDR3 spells CASSATPGRDTDTQYF. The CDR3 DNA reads TGTGCCAGCAGCGCCACCCCCGGGAGGGACACAGATACGCAGTATTTT.

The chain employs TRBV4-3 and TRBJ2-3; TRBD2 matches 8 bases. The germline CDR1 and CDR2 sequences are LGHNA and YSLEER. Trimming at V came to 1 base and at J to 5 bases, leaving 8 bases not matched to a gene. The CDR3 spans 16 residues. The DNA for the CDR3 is TGCGCCAGCAGCCAAGCCACGGGAGGGCCACAAGATACGCAGTATTTT. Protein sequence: CASSQATGGPQDTQYF.

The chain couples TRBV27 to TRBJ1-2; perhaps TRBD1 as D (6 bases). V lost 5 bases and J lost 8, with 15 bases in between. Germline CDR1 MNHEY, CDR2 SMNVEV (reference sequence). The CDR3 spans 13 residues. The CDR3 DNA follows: TGTGCCAGCAGTAGGGGGTCTACCTTAGGCTACACCTTC. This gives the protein CASSRGSTLGYTF.

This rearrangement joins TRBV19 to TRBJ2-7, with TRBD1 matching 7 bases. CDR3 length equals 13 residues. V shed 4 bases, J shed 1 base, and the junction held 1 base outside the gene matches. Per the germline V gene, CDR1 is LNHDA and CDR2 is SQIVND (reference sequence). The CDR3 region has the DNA TGTGCCAGTAGTAGGGGACAGTCCTACGAGCAGTACTTC. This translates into CASSRGQSYEQYF.

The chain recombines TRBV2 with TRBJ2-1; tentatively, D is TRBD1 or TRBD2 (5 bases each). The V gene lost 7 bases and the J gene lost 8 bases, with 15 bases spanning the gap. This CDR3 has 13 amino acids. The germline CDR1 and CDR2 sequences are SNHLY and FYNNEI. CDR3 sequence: CASIMRDGDEQFF. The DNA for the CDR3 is TGTGCCAGCATCATGAGGGACGGGGATGAGCAGTTCTTC.

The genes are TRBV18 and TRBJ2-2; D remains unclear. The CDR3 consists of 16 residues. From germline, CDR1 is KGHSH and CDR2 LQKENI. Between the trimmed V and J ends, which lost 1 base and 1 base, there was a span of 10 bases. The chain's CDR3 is CASSPLGPGNTGELFF. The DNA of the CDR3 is TGTGCCAGCTCACCACTGGGTCCAGGGAACACCGGGGAGCTGTTTTTT.

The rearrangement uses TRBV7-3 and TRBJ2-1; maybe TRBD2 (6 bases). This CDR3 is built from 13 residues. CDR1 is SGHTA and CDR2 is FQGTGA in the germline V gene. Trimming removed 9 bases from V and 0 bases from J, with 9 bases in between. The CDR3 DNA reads TGTGCCAGGTGGGGACTCTCCTACAATGAGCAGTTCTTC. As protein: CARWGLSYNEQFF.

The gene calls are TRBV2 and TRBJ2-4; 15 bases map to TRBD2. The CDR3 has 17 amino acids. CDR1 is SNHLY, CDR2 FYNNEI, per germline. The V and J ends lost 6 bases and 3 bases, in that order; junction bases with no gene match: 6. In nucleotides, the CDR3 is TGTGCCAGCAGGATGGGACTAGCGGGAGGCGGCAAAAACATTCAGTACTTC. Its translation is CASRMGLAGGGKNIQYF.

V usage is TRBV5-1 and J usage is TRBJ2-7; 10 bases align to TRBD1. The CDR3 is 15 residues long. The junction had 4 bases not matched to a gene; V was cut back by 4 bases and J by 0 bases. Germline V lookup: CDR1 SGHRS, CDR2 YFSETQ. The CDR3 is CASSGGQGSSYEQYF. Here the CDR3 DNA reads TGCGCCAGCAGCGGGGGACAGGGGTCCTCCTACGAGCAGTACTTC.

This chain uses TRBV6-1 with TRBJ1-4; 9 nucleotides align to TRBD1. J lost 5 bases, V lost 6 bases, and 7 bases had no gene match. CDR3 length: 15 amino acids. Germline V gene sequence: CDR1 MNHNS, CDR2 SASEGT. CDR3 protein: CASSVGQGENEKLFF. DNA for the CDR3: TGTGCCAGCAGCGTGGGACAGGGTGAAAATGAAAAACTGTTTTTT.

The CDR3 DNA sequence: TGCGCCAGCAGCCAAGGCAGGGCGACAGATACGCAGTATTTT. Translation gives CASSQGRATDTQYF. The gene calls are TRBV4-3 and TRBJ2-3; D is perhaps TRBD1 (5 bases). Deletions cut 1 base from V and 3 bases from J, with 8 bases between. The CDR3 is 14 amino acids. The germline V gene encodes CDR1 LGHNA and CDR2 YSLEER.